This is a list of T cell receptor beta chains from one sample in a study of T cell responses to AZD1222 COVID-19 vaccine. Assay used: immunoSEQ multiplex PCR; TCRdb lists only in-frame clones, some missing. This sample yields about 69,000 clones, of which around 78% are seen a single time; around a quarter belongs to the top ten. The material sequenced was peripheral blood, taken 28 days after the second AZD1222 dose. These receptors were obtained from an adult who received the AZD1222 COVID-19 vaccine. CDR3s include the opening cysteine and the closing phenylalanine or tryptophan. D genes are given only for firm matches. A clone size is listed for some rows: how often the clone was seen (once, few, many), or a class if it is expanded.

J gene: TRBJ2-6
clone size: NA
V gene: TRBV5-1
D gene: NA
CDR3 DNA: TGCGCCAGCAGCTTTCTTGGCGGGGACTCTGGGGCCAACGTCCTGACTTTC
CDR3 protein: CASSFLGGDSGANVLTF

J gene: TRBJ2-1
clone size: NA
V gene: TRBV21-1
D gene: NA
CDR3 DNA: TGTGCCAGCAAATGGGCGGCGAGGGTTGGTGGATCCTACAATGAGCAGTTCTTC
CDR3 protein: CASKWAARVGGSYNEQFF

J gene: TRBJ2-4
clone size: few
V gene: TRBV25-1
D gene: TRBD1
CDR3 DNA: TGTGCCAGCAGTGATTCGACAGGGGTTGGGATAACCAAAAACATTCAGTACTTC
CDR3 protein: CASSDSTGVGITKNIQYF

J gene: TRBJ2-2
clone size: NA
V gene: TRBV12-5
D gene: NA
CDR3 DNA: TGTGCTAGTGGTTTGACAGGGTCGCCCGGGGAGCTGTTTTTT
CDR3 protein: CASGLTGSPGELFF

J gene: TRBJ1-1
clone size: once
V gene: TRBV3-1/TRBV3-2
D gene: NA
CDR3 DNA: TGTGCCAGCAGCCAAGATACCCATAACACTGAAGCTTTCTTT
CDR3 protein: CASSQDTHNTEAFF

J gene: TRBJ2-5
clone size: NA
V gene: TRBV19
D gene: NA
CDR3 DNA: TGTGCCAGTAGTAACGCGGTACAAGAGACCCAGTACTTC
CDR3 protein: CASSNAVQETQYF

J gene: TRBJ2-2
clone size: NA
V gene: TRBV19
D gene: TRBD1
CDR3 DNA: TGTGCCAGTAGTAGACAGGGAAACACCGGGGAGCTGTTTTTT
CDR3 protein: CASSRQGNTGELFF

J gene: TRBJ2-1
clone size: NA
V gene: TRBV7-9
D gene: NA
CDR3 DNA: TGTGCCAGCAGCGCTTATTATCATGAGCAGTTCTTC
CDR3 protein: CASSAYYHEQFF

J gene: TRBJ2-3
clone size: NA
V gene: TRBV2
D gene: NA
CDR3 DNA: TGTGCCAGCAGGAGGATAGCGGTTAGCACAGATACGCAGTATTTT
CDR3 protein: CASRRIAVSTDTQYF

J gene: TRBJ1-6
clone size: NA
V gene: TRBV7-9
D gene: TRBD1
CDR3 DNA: TGTGCCAGCAGCAAGGAAGGGACAGGGTGGTATAATTCACCCCTCCACTTT
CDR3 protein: CASSKEGTGWYNSPLHF

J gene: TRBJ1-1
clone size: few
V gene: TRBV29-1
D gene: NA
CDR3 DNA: TGCAGCGCTGGACAGAATCCGAACACTGAAGCTTTCTTT
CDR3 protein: CSAGQNPNTEAFF

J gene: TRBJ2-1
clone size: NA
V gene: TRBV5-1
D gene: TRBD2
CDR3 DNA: TGCGCCAGCAGCTTGGGGTCCAGCGGGGGACTTGGTGAGCAGTTCTTC
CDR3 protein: CASSLGSSGGLGEQFF

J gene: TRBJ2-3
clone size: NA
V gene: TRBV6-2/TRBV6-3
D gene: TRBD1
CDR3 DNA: TGTGCCAGCAGTCACAGGGGTTCAGGTCCGGATACGCAGTATTTT
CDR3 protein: CASSHRGSGPDTQYF

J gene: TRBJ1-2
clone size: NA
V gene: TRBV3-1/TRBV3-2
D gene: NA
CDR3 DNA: TGTGCCAGCAGCCAAGAAGCGTACTATGGCTACACCTTC
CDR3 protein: CASSQEAYYGYTF

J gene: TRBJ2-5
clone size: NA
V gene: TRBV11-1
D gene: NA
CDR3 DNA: TGTGCCAGCAGCTTTACTCAAGAGACCCAGTACTTC
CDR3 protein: CASSFTQETQYF

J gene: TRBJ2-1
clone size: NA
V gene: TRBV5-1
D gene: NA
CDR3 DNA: TGCGCCAGCAGCTTGCCCGGACCCTCCTACAATGAGCAGTTCTTC
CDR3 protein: CASSLPGPSYNEQFF

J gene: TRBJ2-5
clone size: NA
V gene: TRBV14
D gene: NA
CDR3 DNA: TGTGCCAGCAGCCGCCAGGGGGGGCCTGGAGAGACCCAGTACTTC
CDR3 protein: CASSRQGGPGETQYF

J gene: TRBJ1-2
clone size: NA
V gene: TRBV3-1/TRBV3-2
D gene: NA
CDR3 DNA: TGTGCCAGCAGCCAAGATCCCGGGCAAAGAGGCTACACCTTC
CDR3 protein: CASSQDPGQRGYTF

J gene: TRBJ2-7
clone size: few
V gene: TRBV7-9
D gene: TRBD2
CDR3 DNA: TGTGCCAGCAGCGCGGGACTAGCGTCCGAGCAGTACTTC
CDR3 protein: CASSAGLASEQYF

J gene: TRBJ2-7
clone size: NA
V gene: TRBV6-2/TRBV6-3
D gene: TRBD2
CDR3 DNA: TGTGCCAGCAGTTACGGTAGCGGGAGGGCCTACGAGCAGTACTTC
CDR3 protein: CASSYGSGRAYEQYF

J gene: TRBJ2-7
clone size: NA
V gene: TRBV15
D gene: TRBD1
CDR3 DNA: TGTGCCACCAGCAGACTGCCCCCGGGACAGGGGGCCACCTACGAGCAGTACTTC
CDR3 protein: CATSRLPPGQGATYEQYF

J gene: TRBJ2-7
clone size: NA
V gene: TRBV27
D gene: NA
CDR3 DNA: TGTGCCAGCAGGGATACTCACGAAACCTACGAGCAGTACTTC
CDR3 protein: CASRDTHETYEQYF

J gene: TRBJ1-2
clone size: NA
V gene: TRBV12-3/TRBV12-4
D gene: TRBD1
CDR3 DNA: TGTGCCAGCAGCTACAGGGGACTCTATGGCTACACCTTC
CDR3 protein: CASSYRGLYGYTF

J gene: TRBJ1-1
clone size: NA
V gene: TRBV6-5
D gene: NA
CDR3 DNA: TGTGCCAGCAGGGCTCTGGAGGGGAACACTGAAGCTTTCTTT
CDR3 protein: CASRALEGNTEAFF

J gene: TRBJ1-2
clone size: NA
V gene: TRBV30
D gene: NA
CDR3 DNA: TGTGCCTGGACCATACAGAGAAACTATGGCTACACCTTC
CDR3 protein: CAWTIQRNYGYTF

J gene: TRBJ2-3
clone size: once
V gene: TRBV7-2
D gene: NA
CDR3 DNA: TGTGCCAGCAGCTTGCAGGGTGCAGATACGCAGTATTTT
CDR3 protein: CASSLQGADTQYF

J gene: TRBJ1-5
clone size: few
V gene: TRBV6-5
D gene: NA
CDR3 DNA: TGTGCCAGCGGGGGTAATCAGCCCCAGCATTTT
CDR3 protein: CASGGNQPQHF

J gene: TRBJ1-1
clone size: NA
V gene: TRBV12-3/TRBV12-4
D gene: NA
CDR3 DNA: TGTGCCAGCAGTAGGGGTACTGAAGCTTTCTTT
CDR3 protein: CASSRGTEAFF

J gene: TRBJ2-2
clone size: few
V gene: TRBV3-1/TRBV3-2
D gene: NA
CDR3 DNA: TGTGCCAGCAGCCAAGCTGGCGACCGGGAGCTGTTTTTT
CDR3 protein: CASSQAGDRELFF

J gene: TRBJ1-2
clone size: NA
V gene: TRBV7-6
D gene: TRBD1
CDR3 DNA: TGTGCCAGCAGCTTGAGCCCAGGGGGGACTAACTATGGCTACACCTTC
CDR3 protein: CASSLSPGGTNYGYTF

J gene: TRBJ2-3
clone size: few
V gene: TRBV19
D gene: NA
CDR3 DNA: TGTGCCAGTAGTCCCGGGGGACCCGCAGATACGCAGTATTTT
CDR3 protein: CASSPGGPADTQYF

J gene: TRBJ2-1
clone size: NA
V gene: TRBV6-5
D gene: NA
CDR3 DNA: TGTGCCAGCAGTTACTCGATAGTTAATGAGCAGTTCTTC
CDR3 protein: CASSYSIVNEQFF

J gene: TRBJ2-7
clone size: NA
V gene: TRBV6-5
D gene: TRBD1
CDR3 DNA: TGTGCCAGCAGTTACCTAAAGACAGGGGGCGAGCAGTACTTC
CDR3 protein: CASSYLKTGGEQYF

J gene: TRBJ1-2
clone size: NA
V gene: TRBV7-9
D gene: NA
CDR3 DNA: TGTGCCAGCAGCTTAGGCAGGGCAACAGTTTATGGCTACACCTTC
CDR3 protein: CASSLGRATVYGYTF

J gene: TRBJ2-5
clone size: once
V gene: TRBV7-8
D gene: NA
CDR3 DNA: TGTGCCAGCAGCACTATGACGGCTGCAATTGAGACCCAGTACTTC
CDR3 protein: CASSTMTAAIETQYF

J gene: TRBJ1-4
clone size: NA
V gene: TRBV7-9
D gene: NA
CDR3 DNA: TGTGCCAGCAGCTTAATAGGAGGGACTAATGAAAAACTGTTTTTT
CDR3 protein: CASSLIGGTNEKLFF

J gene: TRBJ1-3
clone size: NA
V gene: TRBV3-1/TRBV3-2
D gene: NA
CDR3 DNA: TGTGCCAGCAGCCAAGATTTATATGGGCGATCCTCTGGAAACACCATATATTTT
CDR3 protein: CASSQDLYGRSSGNTIYF

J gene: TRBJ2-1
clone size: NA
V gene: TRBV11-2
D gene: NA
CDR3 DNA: TGTGCCAGCAGCGTCGTGGGGGGCTCCTACAATGAGCAGTTCTTC
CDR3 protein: CASSVVGGSYNEQFF

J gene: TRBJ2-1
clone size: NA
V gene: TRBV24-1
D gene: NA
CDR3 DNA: TGTGCCACCTGCAAGAAAGGGGGGTTCTTC
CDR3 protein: CATCKKGGFF

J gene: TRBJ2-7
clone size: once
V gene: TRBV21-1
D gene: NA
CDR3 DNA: TGTGCCAGCAGCAAATACCCGGAAACGCCGAACAGCGAGCAGTACTTC
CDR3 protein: CASSKYPETPNSEQYF

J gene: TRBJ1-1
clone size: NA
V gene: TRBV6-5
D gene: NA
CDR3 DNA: TGTGCCAGCAGGCCCTTCGGGGGAGGGACTGAAGCTTTCTTT
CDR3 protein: CASRPFGGGTEAFF

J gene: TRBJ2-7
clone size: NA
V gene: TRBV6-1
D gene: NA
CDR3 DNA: TGTGCCAGCAGTGAAGAAATTAGGGACAAGGTCCGCTTC
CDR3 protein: CASSEEIRDKVRF